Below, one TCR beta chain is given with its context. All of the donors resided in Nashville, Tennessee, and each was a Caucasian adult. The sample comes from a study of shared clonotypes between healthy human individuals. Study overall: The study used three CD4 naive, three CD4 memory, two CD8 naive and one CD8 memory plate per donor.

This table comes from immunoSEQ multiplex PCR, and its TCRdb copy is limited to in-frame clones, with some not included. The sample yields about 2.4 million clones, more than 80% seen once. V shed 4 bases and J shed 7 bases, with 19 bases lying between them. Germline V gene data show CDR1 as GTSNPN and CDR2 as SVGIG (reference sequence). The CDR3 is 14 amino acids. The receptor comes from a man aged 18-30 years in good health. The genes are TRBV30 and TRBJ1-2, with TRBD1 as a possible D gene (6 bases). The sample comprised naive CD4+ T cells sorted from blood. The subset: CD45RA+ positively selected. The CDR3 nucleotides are TGTGCCTGGAACTATTGGGGGGGGACAACTGGCTACACCTTC. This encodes CAWNYWGGTTGYTF.